This passage covers 29 T cell receptor beta chains from one sample sequenced in a study of regulatory T cells in long-lasting Graves disease. CDR3-region Arm-PCR and iRepertoire HTBI primers produced the TCR beta libraries. TCRdb analysed the multiplex PCR reads with MiXCR anew, one entry per CDR3 protein. The table includes approximately 400,000 distinct CDR3 sequences, less than 25% detected once. This sample's time point: persistent/refractory GD, antithyroid drugs over 5 years with positive TRAb. Making the TCR library involved RNA that had been extracted from PBMCs. Sequences were derived from peripheral blood mononuclear cells (PBMCs), sampled when the disease was refractory, from a patient treated with antithyroid drugs. Receptor source: a female donor with Graves disease.

This clonotype occurred a few times. The rearrangement links TRBV19 to TRBJ1-2; 8 nucleotides line up with TRBD1. CDR1 is LNHDA, CDR2 SQIVND, per germline (reference sequence). J lost 4 bases, V lost 3 bases, and 7 bases had no gene match. This CDR3 comprises 15 residues. This CDR3 reads CASSIPGGDGYGYTF. The CDR3 region has the DNA TGTGCCAGTAGTATCCCAGGGGGCGACGGCTATGGCTACACCTTC.

The rearrangement uses TRBV19 and TRBJ2-5, with no clear D. The CDR3 is 11 residues long. Germline CDR1 LNHDA, CDR2 SQIVND (reference sequence). Trimming took off 3 bases at V and 5 bases at J, with 4 bases between the two ends. The CDR3 here is CASSIRETQYF. The CDR3 nucleotides are TGTGCCAGTAGTATCCGGGAGACCCAGTACTTC.

At least ten counts were recorded for this clonotype. V is TRBV2 and J is TRBJ2-2, with TRBD1 as a possible D gene (7 bases). V was cut by 8 bases and J by 4 bases, with 14 bases left in between. This CDR3 is 14 amino acids long. CDR1 is SNHLY, CDR2 FYNNEI, per germline. The CDR3 here is CASSAGGFTGELFF. The DNA of the CDR3 is TGTGCCAGCTCCGCAGGGGGGTTCACCGGGGAGCTGTTTTTT.

This clonotype was picked up a small number of times. The chain joins TRBV12-3 or TRBV12-4 to TRBJ1-2; no firm D call. The CDR3 is 12 amino acids. The germline V and J ends were trimmed by 3 bases and 3 bases, with 5 bases remaining between them. The CDR3: CASSFGHYGYTF. The CDR3 DNA reads TGTGCCAGCAGTTTCGGTCACTATGGCTACACCTTC.

Many counts were recorded for this clonotype. The rearrangement uses TRBV5-1 and TRBJ2-2; D gene ambiguous. Germline loops: CDR1 SGHRS, CDR2 YFSETQ. The CDR3 covers 14 residues. Trimming cost V 2 bases and J 6 bases, with 11 bases left between them. The CDR3 here is CASSFNVAPGELFF. CDR3 in DNA: TGCGCCAGCAGCTTCAACGTTGCGCCCGGGGAGCTGTTTTTT.

The gene calls are TRBV5-1 and TRBJ2-7; possibly TRBD2 for D (6 bases). V was pared by 9 bases and J by 2 bases, with 15 bases between. The CDR3 consists of 13 residues. Per the germline V gene, CDR1 is SGHRS and CDR2 is YFSETQ. The CDR3 here is CATARGETYEQYF. The CDR3 DNA is TGCGCCACCGCGCGGGGAGAGACCTACGAGCAGTACTTC.

Many counts were recorded for this clonotype. The chain uses TRBV12-3 or TRBV12-4 and TRBJ1-2, with 8 nucleotides matching TRBD1. With 3 bases clipped from V and 1 base from J, the junction kept 4 bases outside the gene matches. This CDR3 spans 15 amino acids. CDR3 DNA: TGTGCCAGCAGTTTGGGGACAGGATTTAACTATGGCTACACCTTC. Amino acid sequence: CASSLGTGFNYGYTF.

The chain carries TRBV7-6 and TRBJ2-2, with a weak D call TRBD1 (6 bases). V was clipped by 5 bases and J by 3 bases, with 13 bases between them. Germline values: CDR1 SGHVS, CDR2 FNYEAQ. The CDR3 runs 15 residues. The CDR3 DNA is TGTGCCAGCAGCCCTGTCACAGGGTACACCGGGGAGCTGTTTTTT. Amino acids: CASSPVTGYTGELFF.

In this sample, this clonotype turned up many times. J is TRBJ1-5 and V is TRBV6-1; tentatively, D is TRBD1 (5 bases). The CDR3 contains 15 residues. V lost 7 bases and J lost 2, with 15 bases in between. CDR1 MNHNS and CDR2 SASEGT come from the germline V gene. In nucleotides, the CDR3 is TGTGCCAGCACCGAAGGGGCGTCGGGCAATCAGCCCCAGCATTTT. This encodes CASTEGASGNQPQHF.

The chain carries TRBV12-3 or TRBV12-4 and TRBJ2-1, with TRBD1 as a possible D gene (6 bases). V shed 6 bases and J shed 4 bases, with 16 bases lying between them. The CDR3 runs to 15 residues. In nucleotides, the CDR3 is TGTGCCAGCAGAGCAGACAGGCCCGAATACAATGAGCAGTTCTTC. Amino acid sequence: CASRADRPEYNEQFF.

This clonotype was counted at least ten times. This chain uses TRBV19 with TRBJ1-2; D call uncertain. The CDR3 totals 13 residues. Per germline, CDR1 LNHDA and CDR2 SQIVND (reference sequence). Deletions cut 7 bases from V and 4 bases from J, with 13 bases between. The CDR3 nucleotides are TGTGCCAGTAAAGGGTATCAGTCCTATGGCTACACCTTC. It is translated as CASKGYQSYGYTF.

This clonotype has a count of ten or more. The chain is built from TRBV30 and TRBJ1-6, with D perhaps matching TRBD1 (6 bases). The CDR3 runs to 11 residues. CDR1 is GTSNPN and CDR2 is SVGIG in the germline V gene (reference sequence). The V and J ends lost 5 bases and 7 bases respectively, with 6 bases between them. CDR3 DNA sequence: TGTGCCTGGGACAGGAATTCACCCCTCCACTTT. Encoded protein: CAWDRNSPLHF.

The chain carries TRBV9 and TRBJ1-5; D ambiguous. CDR3 size: 18 residues. Germline V gives CDR1 SGDLS, CDR2 YYNGEE. Trimming removed 0 bases at V and 0 bases at J, with 16 bases between. The CDR3 bases are TGTGCCAGCAGCGTAGCTCCGACGGAGGAACTTAGCAATCAGCCCCAGCATTTT. Protein product: CASSVAPTEELSNQPQHF.

This clonotype was detected ten times or more. CDR3 residues: CASSYGGGYTF. The CDR3 DNA reads as TGTGCCAGCAGTTATGGAGGTGGCTACACCTTC. The chain is built from TRBV6-2 or TRBV6-3 and TRBJ1-2; D gene ambiguous. The CDR3 runs 11 residues. V lost 3 bases, J lost 7 bases, and 6 bases lay in between. Germline assignment: CDR1 MNHEY and CDR2 SVGEGT.

This clonotype was observed many times. The V call is TRBV3-1, the J call TRBJ2-7; no reliable D call. CDR1 is LGHDT, CDR2 YNNKEL, per germline (reference sequence). The CDR3 contains 14 residues. V shed 0 bases and J shed 5 bases, with 11 bases lying between them. CDR3 coding DNA: TGTGCCAGCAGCCAAGATTTCTCCTCTGACGAGCAGTACTTC. It yields the protein CASSQDFSSDEQYF.

The V call is TRBV10-1, the J call TRBJ1-1, with D possibly TRBD1 on 6 matching bases. Germline V CDR1 and CDR2: WNHNN, SYGVQD (reference sequence). CDR3 length: 15 amino acids. V was shortened by 3 bases and J by 3 bases, with 14 bases between the two germline ends. CDR3 region: CASSDFPGVDTEAFF. The CDR3 nucleotides are TGCGCCAGCAGTGATTTCCCAGGGGTGGACACTGAAGCTTTCTTT.

Here the CDR3 reads CASNYDWSYTQYF. Here the CDR3 DNA reads TGTGCCAGCAACTATGACTGGTCTTATACGCAGTATTTT. This chain links TRBV11-2 with TRBJ2-3; D call uncertain. Trimming pared 7 bases from V and 7 bases from J, leaving 15 bases between. From germline, CDR1 is SGHAT and CDR2 FQNNGV. The CDR3 has 13 amino acids.

This clonotype was seen only once. This may stem from a read error, because a much larger clone lies one nucleotide away. The CDR3 sequence: CASSPRGSGRALWYGQYF. CDR3 in DNA: TGTGCCAGCAGCCCGCGGGGGAGCGGGAGGGCCCTTTGGTACGGGCAGTACTTC. The rearrangement uses TRBV7-2 and TRBJ2-7; 10 nucleotides agree with TRBD2. In germline, CDR1 is SGHTA, CDR2 FQGNSA. CDR3 length: 18 residues.

The CDR3 bases are TGTGCCAGCAGCTATGACCGGGACAACCTCGAGCAGTACTTC. The encoded protein is CASSYDRDNLEQYF. This chain links TRBV7-9 with TRBJ2-7, with a weak D call TRBD1 (6 bases). V lost 4 bases, J lost 6 bases, and 16 bases lay in between. The CDR3 runs 14 residues. The V gene's germline CDR1 is SEHNR and CDR2 FQNEAQ (reference sequence).

Details on this clonotype: Its ends do not fully match the called genes, so a read error is possible. The gene calls are TRBV28 and TRBJ1-1; D gene ambiguous. Germline CDR1 and CDR2: MDHEN and SYDVKM. The CDR3 has 15 residues. The CDR3 bases are TGTGCCAGCAGTTTGCCCCTGACTGTGAACACTGAAGCTCTCTTT. As protein: CASSLPLTVNTEALF.

J is TRBJ1-1 and V is TRBV5-1; D gene uncertain. CDR1 SGHRS and CDR2 YFSETQ come from the germline V gene. Trimming pared 1 base from V and 7 bases from J, leaving 8 bases between. The CDR3 is made up of 12 amino acids. In DNA, the CDR3 is TGCGCCAGCAGCTTGAACGGATATGAAGCTTTCTTT. The encoded protein is CASSLNGYEAFF.

In its sample, this clonotype was seen a few times. The V gene is TRBV7-2, the J gene TRBJ2-7, with 9 bases matching TRBD2. This CDR3 region has 14 residues. V was pared by 5 bases and J by 3 bases, with 5 bases of the junction left unmatched. The germline V gene encodes CDR1 SGHTA and CDR2 FQGNSA. The CDR3 nucleotides are TGTGCCAGCAGCCGTAGCGGGAGCGTCTACGAGCAGTACTTC. Residues: CASSRSGSVYEQYF.

The V call is TRBV19, the J call TRBJ2-2, with no clear D. In germline, CDR1 is LNHDA, CDR2 SQIVND (reference sequence). Trimming took off 1 base at V and 1 base at J, with 10 bases between the two ends. CDR3 length equals 16 residues. CDR3 nucleotides: TGTGCCAGTAGTATAGTAGCAGCTATGAACACCGGGGAGCTGTTTTTT. This sequence encodes CASSIVAAMNTGELFF. Looking up the rest from reference TRBV19 and TRBJ2-2 gives the full variable domain: DGGITQSPKYLFRKEGQNVTLSCEQNLNHDAMYWYRQDPGQGLRLIYYSQIVNDFQKGDIAEGYSVSREKKESFPLTVTSAQKNPTAFYLCASSIVAAMNTGELFFGEGSRLTVL.

The CDR3, as DNA: TGTGCCAGCAGCCAAGATTTGGGCGCAGGTTTTAACACTGAAGCTTTCTTT. Its translation: CASSQDLGAGFNTEAFF. The chain has TRBV3-1 and TRBJ1-1, with D uncertain. Deletions cut 0 bases from V and 2 bases from J, with 16 bases between. The germline gives CDR1 LGHDT, CDR2 YNNKEL (reference sequence). This CDR3 is built from 17 residues. The variable domain in full, completed from reference TRBV3-1 and TRBJ1-1, reads DTAVSQTPKYLVTQMGNDKSIKCEQNLGHDTMYWYKQDSKKFLKIMFSYNNKELIINETVPNRFSPKSPDKAHLNLHINSLELGDSAVYFCASSQDLGAGFNTEAFFGQGTRLTVV.

Turning to this clonotype: One end of the junction fails to match germline, which may point to a read error. V and J are TRBV7-2 and TRBJ1-2; the D gene is possibly TRBD1 (5 bases). CDR1 is SGHTA, CDR2 FQGNSA, per germline. This CDR3 has 14 amino acids. The CDR3 bases are TGTGCCAGCGGCTTAGAAGTGGGGGGCTATGGCTACACCTTC. It specifies CASGLEVGGYGYTF.

About this clonotype: Given a much more abundant clone one base away, this may be a read error. The rearrangement joins TRBV28 to TRBJ1-5, with no clear D. The CDR3 runs 18 residues. CDR1 and CDR2 from the germline V gene are MDHEN and SYDVKM. With 3 bases removed from V and 7 bases from J, the gap between germline ends came to 25 bases. The CDR3 DNA follows: TGTGCCAGCAGTTTCGAAGTTAGGTGGGGATCACTGGGGCAGCCCCAGCATTTT. This translates into CASSFEVRWGSLGQPQHF.

This clonotype was seen a handful of times. The chain recombines TRBV7-6 with TRBJ2-6; 9 bases agree with TRBD1. Trimming took 5 bases from V and 4 from J; bases not matched to a gene: 6. The CDR3 covers 16 residues. The germline V gene encodes CDR1 SGHVS and CDR2 FNYEAQ. The CDR3 spells CASSLYGQGGANVLTF. The CDR3 DNA reads TGTGCCAGCAGCCTATACGGACAGGGGGGGGCCAACGTCCTGACTTTC.

This clonotype was counted only a few times. V and J are TRBV28 and TRBJ2-5; TRBD2 agrees at 12 bases. Per the germline V gene, CDR1 is MDHEN and CDR2 is SYDVKM. V was pared by 11 bases and J by 5 bases, with 12 bases of the junction left unmatched. This CDR3 comprises 15 residues. CDR3 DNA: TGTGCCGGATACGCGACTAGCGGGAGTCACGAGACCCAGTACTTC. It codes for CAGYATSGSHETQYF.

This clonotype was counted many times. This sequence joins TRBV2 and TRBJ1-5; TRBD1 aligns across 10 bases. The germline gives CDR1 SNHLY, CDR2 FYNNEI. The length of the CDR3 is 15 residues. The V gene end was trimmed by 6 bases and the J gene end by 1 base; junction bases not matched to a gene: 3. The CDR3 DNA reads as TGTGCCAGCAGGGGACAGGGGTCGAGCAATCAGCCCCAGCATTTT. It specifies CASRGQGSSNQPQHF.